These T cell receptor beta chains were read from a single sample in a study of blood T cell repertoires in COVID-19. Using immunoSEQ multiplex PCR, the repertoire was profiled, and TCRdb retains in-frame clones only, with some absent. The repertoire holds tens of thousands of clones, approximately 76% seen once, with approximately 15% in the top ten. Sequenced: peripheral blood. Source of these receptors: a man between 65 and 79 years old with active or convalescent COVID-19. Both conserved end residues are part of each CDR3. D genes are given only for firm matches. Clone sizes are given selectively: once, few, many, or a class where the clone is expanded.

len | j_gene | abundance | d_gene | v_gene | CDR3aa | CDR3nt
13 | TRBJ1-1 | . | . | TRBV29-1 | CSASGQGRAEAFF | TGCAGCGCCAGCGGGCAGGGCCGGGCTGAAGCTTTCTTT
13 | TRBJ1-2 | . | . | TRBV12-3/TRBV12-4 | CASSLGQGVGYTF | TGTGCCAGCAGTTTGGGGCAGGGTGTGGGCTACACCTTC
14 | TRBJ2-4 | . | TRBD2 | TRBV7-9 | CASSLVAGENIQYF | TGTGCCAGCAGCTTGGTAGCGGGGGAAAACATTCAGTACTTC
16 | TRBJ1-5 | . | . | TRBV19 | CASSPPDSHFNQPQHF | TGTGCCAGTAGTCCACCCGACAGCCACTTCAATCAGCCCCAGCATTTT
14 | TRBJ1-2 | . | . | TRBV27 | CASSSDSLVKGYTF | TGTGCCAGCAGTTCGGACAGTCTCGTTAAGGGCTACACCTTC
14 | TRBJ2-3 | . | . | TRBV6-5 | CASTTGSITDTQYF | TGTGCCAGCACCACAGGGTCTATCACAGATACGCAGTATTTT
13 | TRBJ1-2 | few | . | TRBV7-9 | CASSPPGRGGYTF | TGTGCCAGCAGCCCCCCAGGGCGGGGTGGCTACACCTTC
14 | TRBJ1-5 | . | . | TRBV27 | CASSLSAGDQPQHF | TGTGCCAGCAGTTTATCGGCAGGGGATCAGCCCCAGCATTTT
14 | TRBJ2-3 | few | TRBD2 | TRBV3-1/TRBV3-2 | CATGRAGGTDTQYF | TGTGCAACCGGACGAGCGGGGGGCACAGATACGCAGTATTTT
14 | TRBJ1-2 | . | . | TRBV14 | CASSQETGFYGYTF | TGTGCCAGCAGCCAAGAGACAGGCTTCTATGGCTACACCTTC
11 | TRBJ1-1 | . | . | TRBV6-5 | CASPSGTEAFF | TGTGCCAGTCCGTCGGGAACTGAAGCTTTCTTT
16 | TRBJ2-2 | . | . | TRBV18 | CASSLGGPANTGELFF | TGTGCCAGCTCCTTAGGTGGGCCGGCGAACACCGGGGAGCTGTTTTTT
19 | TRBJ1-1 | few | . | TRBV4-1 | CASSQDYFGGSGINTEAFF | TGCGCCAGCAGCCAAGACTACTTCGGTGGCTCAGGGATAAACACTGAAGCTTTCTTT
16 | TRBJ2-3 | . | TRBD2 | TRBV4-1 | CASSQLRGGRTDTQYF | TGCGCCAGCAGCCAACTGCGGGGGGGCAGAACAGATACGCAGTATTTT
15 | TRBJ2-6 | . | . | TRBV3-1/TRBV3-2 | CASSPVSSGANVLTF | TGTGCCAGCAGCCCCGTGAGCTCTGGGGCCAACGTCCTGACTTTC
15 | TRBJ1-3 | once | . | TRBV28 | CASGGAGSGGNTIYF | TGTGCCAGCGGGGGGGCAGGGTCCGGTGGAAACACCATATATTTT
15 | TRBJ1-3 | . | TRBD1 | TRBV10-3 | CAIGGPGGSGNTIYF | TGTGCCATCGGGGGTCCAGGGGGCTCTGGAAACACCATATATTTT
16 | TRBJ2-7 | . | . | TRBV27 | CASRLGGAGSPYEQYF | TGTGCCAGCCGTCTGGGGGGGGCCGGTAGCCCCTACGAGCAGTACTTC
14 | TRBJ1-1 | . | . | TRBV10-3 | CAISGAGLNTEAFF | TGTGCCATCAGTGGGGCAGGGTTGAACACTGAAGCTTTCTTT
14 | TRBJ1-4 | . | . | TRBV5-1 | CASSLKTDNEKLFF | TGCGCCAGCAGCTTGAAGACAGATAATGAAAAACTGTTTTTT
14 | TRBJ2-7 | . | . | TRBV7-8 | CASSFTSDSYEQYF | TGTGCCAGCAGCTTCACCTCGGACAGCTACGAGCAGTACTTC
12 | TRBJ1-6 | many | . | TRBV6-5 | CASSRQRSALHF | TGTGCCAGCAGCAGACAGAGATCGGCCCTCCACTTT
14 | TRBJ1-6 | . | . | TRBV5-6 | CASSLESGGSPLHF | TGTGCCAGCAGCTTGGAGTCGGGAGGTTCACCCCTCCACTTT
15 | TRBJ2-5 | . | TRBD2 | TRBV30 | CAWSVGGGVVETQYF | TGTGCCTGGAGTGTGGGCGGGGGGGTTGTAGAGACCCAGTACTTC
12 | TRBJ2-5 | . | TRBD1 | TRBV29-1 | CSGGTGEETQYF | TGCAGCGGTGGGACAGGGGAAGAGACCCAGTACTTC
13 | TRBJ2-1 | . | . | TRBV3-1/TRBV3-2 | CASSQSTSRKQFF | TGTGCCAGCAGCCAATCCACCTCGCGAAAGCAGTTCTTC
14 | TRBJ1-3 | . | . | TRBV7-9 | CASSLEQGGNTIYF | TGTGCCAGCAGCTTAGAACAGGGTGGAAACACCATATATTTT
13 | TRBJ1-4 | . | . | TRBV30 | CAWSVRTLEKLFF | TGTGCCTGGAGTGTACGGACACTGGAAAAACTGTTTTTT
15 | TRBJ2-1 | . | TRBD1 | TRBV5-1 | CASNNQDRGYNEQFF | TGCGCCAGCAATAACCAGGACAGGGGATACAATGAGCAGTTCTTC
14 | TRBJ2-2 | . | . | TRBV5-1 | CASKVGARTGELFF | TGCGCCAGCAAGGTGGGGGCACGGACCGGGGAGCTGTTTTTT
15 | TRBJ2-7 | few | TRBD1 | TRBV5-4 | CASSFSGTGGPGQYF | TGTGCCAGCAGCTTTTCCGGGACAGGGGGCCCTGGGCAGTACTTC
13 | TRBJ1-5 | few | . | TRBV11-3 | CASSLWGDQPQHF | TGTGCCAGCAGCTTGTGGGGGGATCAGCCCCAGCATTTT
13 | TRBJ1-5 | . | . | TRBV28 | CASSPLVDQPQHF | TGTGCCAGCAGTCCCCTAGTGGATCAGCCCCAGCATTTT
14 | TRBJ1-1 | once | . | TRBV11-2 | CASSLERVNTEAFF | TGTGCCAGCAGCTTAGAGCGGGTGAACACTGAAGCTTTCTTT
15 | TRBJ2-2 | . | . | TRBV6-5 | CASKFNGANTGELFF | TGTGCCAGCAAATTTAACGGGGCGAACACCGGGGAGCTGTTTTTT
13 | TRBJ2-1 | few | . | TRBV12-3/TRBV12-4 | CASSLQAYNEQFF | TGTGCCAGCAGTTTACAGGCCTACAATGAGCAGTTCTTC
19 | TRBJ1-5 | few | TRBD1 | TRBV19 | CASSRNRDSGLGSNQPQHF | TGTGCCAGTAGTAGAAACCGGGACAGTGGCCTGGGGAGCAATCAGCCCCAGCATTTT
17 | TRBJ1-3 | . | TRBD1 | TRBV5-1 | CASSLEATGVSGNTIYF | TGCGCCAGCAGCTTGGAGGCGACAGGGGTCTCTGGAAACACCATATATTTT
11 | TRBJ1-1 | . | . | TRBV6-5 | CASSSEGEAFF | TGTGCCAGCAGTTCGGAGGGGGAAGCTTTCTTT
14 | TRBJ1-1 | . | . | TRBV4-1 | CASRLRAVNTEAFF | TGCGCCAGCAGGCTCAGGGCAGTGAACACTGAAGCTTTCTTT
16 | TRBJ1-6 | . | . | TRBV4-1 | CASSQDSTGYNSPLHF | TGCGCCAGCAGCCAAGATAGTACGGGTTATAATTCACCCCTCCACTTT
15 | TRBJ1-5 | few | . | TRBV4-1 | CASSQYANSNQPQHF | TGCGCCAGCAGCCAATATGCGAATAGCAATCAGCCCCAGCATTTT